The next 21 T cell receptor beta chains were all read from a single sample in a study of T cell repertoires in cytomegalovirus infection. TCRdb ran MiXCR on the reads and lists one entry per CDR3 protein. The sample records approximately 500,000 distinct CDR3 sequences, about 11% being singletons. The sequenced sample consisted of PBMCs. The receptors originated from a human donor in good health (CMV status not recorded). Some clones in this sample may be carry-over from other donors' samples.

This clonotype has ten or more counts. This rearrangement joins TRBV7-9 to TRBJ2-1; 11 bases match TRBD2. The CDR3 covers 17 residues. Trimming took 5 bases from V and 7 from J; bases not matched to a gene: 13. Germline loops: CDR1 SEHNR, CDR2 FQNEAQ (reference sequence). The CDR3 DNA sequence: TGTGCCAGCAGCCCCATTACAGGGACTAGCGGACGGAATGAGCAGTTCTTC. It yields the protein CASSPITGTSGRNEQFF. Variable domain in full (rest from reference TRBV7-9 and TRBJ2-1): DTGVSQNPRHKITKRGQNVTFRCDPISEHNRLYWYRQTLGQGPEFLTYFQNEAQLEKSRLLSDRFSAERPKGSFSTLEIQRTEQGDSAMYLCASSPITGTSGRNEQFFGPGTRLTVL.

This clonotype was counted many times. V usage is TRBV5-1 and J usage is TRBJ2-5; D is unresolved. Germline assignment: CDR1 SGHRS and CDR2 YFSETQ. Trimming left V 3 bases short and J 5 bases short, with 11 bases between. The CDR3 length is 13 residues. The CDR3 bases are TGCGCCAGCAGCTCTTGGGCTGGGGAGACCCAGTACTTC. Translated, it gives CASSSWAGETQYF.

In this sample, this clonotype turned up many times. The chain carries TRBV28 and TRBJ1-2; no firm D call. Trimming took off 5 bases at V and 5 bases at J, with 9 bases between the two ends. This CDR3 has 12 residues. CDR1 and CDR2 (germline): MDHEN, SYDVKM. CDR3 nucleotide sequence: TGTGCCAGCAGTCCATGGAAATATGGCTACACCTTC. Amino acids: CASSPWKYGYTF.

This clonotype was seen ten or more times. CDR3 region: CASSYISSEKLFF. The CDR3 DNA sequence: TGTGCCAGCAGTTACATCAGTAGTGAAAAACTGTTTTTT. The chain employs TRBV6-2 or TRBV6-3 and TRBJ1-4, with D uncertain. Germline CDR1 is MNHEY and CDR2 is SVGEGT. Trimming took off 2 bases at V and 7 bases at J, with 8 bases between the two ends. The CDR3 spans 13 residues.

This clonotype was detected a few times. This rearrangement joins TRBV20-1 to TRBJ1-5, with D possibly matching TRBD1 (6 bases). The V end was cut by 6 bases, the J end by 6 bases, with 15 bases between. CDR1 and CDR2 (germline): DFQATT, SNEGSKA (reference sequence). CDR3 size: 13 residues. As DNA, the CDR3 is TGCAGTGCCCTACAGGGTAGTATTCAGCCCCAGCATTTT. It codes for CSALQGSIQPQHF.

Many counts were recorded for this clonotype. The rearrangement links TRBV30 to TRBJ1-1; 11 bases agree with TRBD1. This CDR3 has 13 residues. Trimming removed 4 bases from V and 6 bases from J; junction bases left unmatched: 4. CDR1 is GTSNPN, CDR2 SVGIG, per germline (reference sequence). CDR3 in DNA: TGTGCCTGGACCCCGGGACAGGGGGCTGAAGCTTTCTTT. It translates to CAWTPGQGAEAFF.

The CDR3 protein is CASSHGGTWDTEAFF. The CDR3 coding sequence is TGTGCCAGCAGCCATGGGGGCACATGGGACACTGAAGCTTTCTTT. This rearrangement joins TRBV5-4 to TRBJ1-1; the D gene is possibly TRBD1 (6 bases). Germline V gene lookup returns CDR1 SGHNT and CDR2 YYREEE (reference sequence). V gave up 4 bases and J gave up 3 bases, with 16 bases separating them. This CDR3 spans 15 amino acids.

This clonotype was seen repeatedly, ten times or more. The chain has TRBV7-9 and TRBJ1-1; D call uncertain. CDR1 and CDR2 from the germline V gene are SEHNR and FQNEAQ (reference sequence). The CDR3 loop spans 12 amino acids. V lost 10 bases and J lost 5, with 14 bases in between. The CDR3 here is CATAPRATEAFF. The CDR3, as DNA: TGTGCCACAGCTCCGAGGGCAACTGAAGCTTTCTTT.

This clonotype was observed at least ten times. The V gene is TRBV28, the J gene TRBJ2-7, with D possibly being TRBD2 (6 bases). The CDR3 runs 16 residues. CDR1 is MDHEN, CDR2 SYDVKM, per germline. V was pared by 4 bases and J by 3 bases, with 19 bases between. CDR3 nucleotide sequence: TGTGCCAGCAGTTCCCCCCCGGGACTGAATAACTACGAGCAGTACTTC. This sequence encodes CASSSPPGLNNYEQYF.

V is TRBV5-4 and J is TRBJ2-5, with 7 bases identical to TRBD1. The V gene's germline CDR1 is SGHNT and CDR2 YYREEE (reference sequence). CDR3 length equals 16 residues. V shed 5 bases and J 0 bases; nucleotides not matched to a gene: 10. DNA for the CDR3: TGTGCCAGCAGTCGGGGACAGCGGAAAAACCAAGAGACCCAGTACTTC. It yields the protein CASSRGQRKNQETQYF.

This clonotype has at least ten counts. The chain carries TRBV6-2 or TRBV6-3 and TRBJ2-5; D could derive from TRBD1 or TRBD2 (6 bases each). This CDR3 is built from 15 residues. The V gene lost 6 bases and the J gene lost 5 bases, with 19 bases spanning the gap. Per germline, CDR1 MNHEY and CDR2 SVGEGT. CDR3 in DNA: TGTGCCAGCAGCCTGAGGGGGGTGTTGTTTGAGACCCAGTACTTC. Translation gives CASSLRGVLFETQYF.

This clonotype appeared many times. The rearrangement uses TRBV19 and TRBJ2-5; TRBD2 matches 8 bases. J lost 2 bases, V lost 5 bases, and 7 bases had no gene match. This CDR3 has 15 amino acids. In germline, CDR1 is LNHDA, CDR2 SQIVND (reference sequence). CDR3 nucleotides: TGTGCCAGTAGTCCACAGACTAGCGTACAAGAGACCCAGTACTTC. Translating gives CASSPQTSVQETQYF.

This chain connects TRBV27 to TRBJ1-5, with D unresolved. CDR3 length: 13 amino acids. The V and J ends lost 4 bases and 5 bases respectively, with 9 bases between them. Per germline, CDR1 MNHEY and CDR2 SMNVEV (reference sequence). CDR3 in amino acids: CASSSSEYQPQHF. DNA of the CDR3: TGTGCCAGCAGTTCCTCAGAGTATCAGCCCCAGCATTTT.

This clonotype was counted a few times. This chain uses TRBV2 with TRBJ2-3; no reliable D call. This CDR3 contains 15 residues. CDR1 and CDR2 from the germline V gene are SNHLY and FYNNEI. Trimming removed 0 bases from V and 5 bases from J, with 12 bases in between. In DNA form, the CDR3 reads TGTGCCAGCAGTGAAGCGCGCGGTGTATTAGATACGCAGTATTTT. Protein product: CASSEARGVLDTQYF.

The rearrangement joins TRBV7-9 to TRBJ2-4; D tentatively reads TRBD1 or TRBD2 (5 bases each). Germline V CDR1 and CDR2: SEHNR, FQNEAQ (reference sequence). The ends were cut back, 1 base at V and 6 bases at J, with 13 bases in the middle. The CDR3 runs 15 residues. CDR3 protein: CASSLVLGARNIQYF. The CDR3 nucleotides read TGTGCCAGCAGCTTAGTACTCGGGGCTCGAAACATTCAGTACTTC.

This clonotype occurred many times. The rearrangement uses TRBV5-1 and TRBJ2-1, with a possible D match to TRBD2 (6 bases). The CDR3 covers 14 residues. Germline V gene sequence: CDR1 SGHRS, CDR2 YFSETQ. The V end lost 1 base, the J end lost 6 bases, and 11 bases lay between the germline ends. The CDR3, as DNA: TGCGCCAGCAGCTTGAGTGGAGGGTTCAATGAGCAGTTCTTC. This encodes CASSLSGGFNEQFF. The whole variable domain, filled in from reference TRBV5-1 and TRBJ2-1, reads KAGVTQTPRYLIKTRGQQVTLSCSPISGHRSVSWYQQTPGQGLQFLFEYFSETQRNKGNFPGRFSGRQFSNSRSEMNVSTLELGDSALYLCASSLSGGFNEQFFGPGTRLTVL.

The chain recombines TRBV20-1 with TRBJ2-5, with 7 bases fitting TRBD2. J was trimmed by 0 bases and V by 5 bases; bases with no gene match: 15. The CDR3 contains 17 residues. Germline V gene sequence: CDR1 DFQATT, CDR2 SNEGSKA (reference sequence). CDR3 DNA: TGCAGTGCTGTCTCCCCGTTAGGCGGGGGTCACCAAGAGACCCAGTACTTC. It yields the protein CSAVSPLGGGHQETQYF.

In this sample, this clonotype turned up many times. This chain connects TRBV20-1 to TRBJ2-5; TRBD2 matches 7 bases. CDR1 and CDR2 from the germline V gene are DFQATT and SNEGSKA (reference sequence). V gave up 6 bases and J gave up 5 bases; unmatched junction bases: 12. The CDR3 runs 14 residues. The CDR3 sequence: CSASGGGAAETQYF. For the CDR3, the DNA is TGCAGTGCCTCGGGGGGTGGGGCTGCTGAGACCCAGTACTTC.

This clonotype was detected many times. The genes are TRBV20-1 and TRBJ2-2; the match to TRBD2 covers 8 bases. This CDR3 is built from 20 residues. CDR1 and CDR2 from the germline V gene are DFQATT and SNEGSKA (reference sequence). V shed 0 bases and J 0 bases; nucleotides not matched to a gene: 15. CDR3 bases: TGCAGTGCTAGAGATAGGTATAGGACTAGCCCCTCTCCGAACACCGGGGAGCTGTTTTTT. This gives the protein CSARDRYRTSPSPNTGELFF.

This clonotype occurred many times. V gene TRBV7-9 combines with J gene TRBJ2-7; 9 bases map to TRBD2. J gave up 5 bases and V 5 bases, and 10 bases lay outside the gene matches. This CDR3 has 15 residues. CDR1 and CDR2 from the germline V gene are SEHNR and FQNEAQ (reference sequence). The CDR3, as DNA: TGTGCCAGCAGCGACATAGCGGGAGCAGCCCACGAGCAGTACTTC. Encoded protein: CASSDIAGAAHEQYF.

This clonotype occurred many times. V and J are TRBV7-9 and TRBJ2-1; no reliable D call. Germline V CDR1 and CDR2: SEHNR, FQNEAQ (reference sequence). The V end was cut by 0 bases, the J end by 0 bases, with 6 bases between. CDR3 length: 15 amino acids. CDR3 bases: TGTGCCAGCAGCTTAGCTCCCGCCTCCTACAATGAGCAGTTCTTC. This sequence encodes CASSLAPASYNEQFF.